This T cell receptor (beta chain) derives from a study of blood T cell repertoires in COVID-19. TCRdb's table, derived via immunoSEQ multiplex PCR, lists solely in-frame clones and lacks some. This sample has tens of thousands of clones, with approximately 82% found just once. The clonotype originates from a man older than 75 with active or convalescent COVID-19. Material: peripheral blood.

CDR3 coding DNA: TGCGCCAGTTTACAGGGAAATGAGCAGTTCTTC. Its protein is CASLQGNEQFF. This chain uses TRBV5-1 with TRBJ2-1; possible D gene TRBD1, 6 bases. CDR3 length: 11 residues. V lost 8 bases to trimming and J lost 7 bases, with 10 bases between them. Germline V gene sequence: CDR1 SGHRS, CDR2 YFSETQ.